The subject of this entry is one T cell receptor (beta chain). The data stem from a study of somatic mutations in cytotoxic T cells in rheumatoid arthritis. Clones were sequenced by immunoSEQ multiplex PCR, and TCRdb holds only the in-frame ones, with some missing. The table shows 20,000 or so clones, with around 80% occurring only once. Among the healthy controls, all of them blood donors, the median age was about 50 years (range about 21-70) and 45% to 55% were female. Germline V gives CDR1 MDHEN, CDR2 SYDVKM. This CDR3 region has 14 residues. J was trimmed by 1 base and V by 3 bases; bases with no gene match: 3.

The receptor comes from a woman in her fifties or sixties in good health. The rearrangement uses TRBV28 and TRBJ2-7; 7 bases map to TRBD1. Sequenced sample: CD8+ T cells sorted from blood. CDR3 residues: CASSFPGQSYEQYF. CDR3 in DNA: TGTGCCAGCAGTTTTCCGGGACAGTCCTACGAGCAGTACTTC.